One and the same sample provided the 21 T cell receptor beta chains below, sequenced in a study of CD8 T cells in Susac syndrome. When the RNA was reverse transcribed, random hexamers were used with an input of about 0.45 to 1 ug. TCRdb reanalysed the immunoSEQ multiplex PCR reads using MiXCR and keeps one entry per CDR3 protein. The sample yields 95,000 to 150,000 distinct CDR3 sequences, approximately 94% seen once. What was sequenced was CD4+ T cells from PBMCs. Receptor source: a human donor in good health.

This sequence joins TRBV7-9 and TRBJ1-2; the D gene is possibly TRBD1 (5 bases). The V gene's germline CDR1 is SEHNR and CDR2 FQNEAQ (reference sequence). The CDR3 spans 16 residues. Between the trimmed V and J ends, which lost 5 bases and 1 base, there was a span of 17 bases. The DNA for the CDR3 is TGTGCCAGCAGCCAACAGGCAGGGACGTATAACTATGGCTACACCTTC. Translating gives CASSQQAGTYNYGYTF.

The rearrangement joins TRBV29-1 to TRBJ1-4, with D possibly TRBD1 on 6 matching bases. CDR1 and CDR2 (germline): SQVTM, ANQGSEA. Trimming left V 6 bases short and J 0 bases short, with 14 bases between. This CDR3 is 15 amino acids long. The CDR3 DNA reads TGCAGCGTAGCTATAGGACAGTCAACTAATGAAAAACTGTTTTTT. Translated: CSVAIGQSTNEKLFF.

The genes are TRBV20-1 and TRBJ2-7; D gene ambiguous. Germline V lookup: CDR1 DFQATT, CDR2 SNEGSKA (reference sequence). V lost 0 bases and J 4 bases, leaving 10 bases between the germline ends. The CDR3 sequence is 13 residues long. CDR3 loop: CSARDQLIYEQYF. DNA for the CDR3: TGCAGTGCTAGAGATCAACTTATATACGAGCAGTACTTC.

This rearrangement joins TRBV9 to TRBJ1-2; tentatively, D is TRBD1 (5 bases). With 0 bases removed from V and 8 bases from J, the gap between germline ends came to 8 bases. Germline lookup yields CDR1 SGDLS and CDR2 YYNGEE. The CDR3 has 12 amino acids. CDR3 DNA sequence: TGTGCCAGCAGCGTAGTAGGGGAAGGCTACACCTTC. Amino acids: CASSVVGEGYTF.

This sequence joins TRBV19 and TRBJ1-5; weak D call: TRBD1 (6 bases). CDR3 size: 15 residues. CDR1 is LNHDA, CDR2 SQIVND, per germline (reference sequence). Trimming pared 4 bases from V and 9 bases from J, leaving 19 bases between. The CDR3 sequence is CASSRNRQAVAPQHF. The CDR3 nucleotides read TGTGCCAGTAGTAGGAATCGACAGGCCGTGGCGCCCCAGCATTTT.

The chain combines TRBV3-1 with TRBJ1-6; no clear D gene. Germline CDR1 is LGHDT and CDR2 is YNNKEL (reference sequence). V lost 6 bases and J 9 bases, leaving 12 bases between the germline ends. CDR3 size: 13 residues. The CDR3 is CASSVLAASPLHF. In nucleotides, the CDR3 is TGTGCCAGCAGTGTCCTTGCCGCTTCACCCCTCCACTTT.

The chain couples TRBV6-5 to TRBJ1-2; 7 bases are shared with TRBD1. The germline gives CDR1 MNHEY, CDR2 SVGAGI. Trimming took 4 bases from V and 4 from J; bases not matched to a gene: 18. This CDR3 comprises 18 residues. CDR3 region: CASSSPDRPLSPPYGYTF. CDR3 DNA sequence: TGTGCCAGCAGTTCTCCGGACAGGCCACTTTCGCCCCCCTATGGCTACACCTTC.

The gene calls are TRBV2 and TRBJ1-5; D might be TRBD1 (5 bases). This CDR3 spans 14 amino acids. The germline V and J ends were trimmed by 3 bases and 1 base, with 7 bases remaining between them. CDR1 is SNHLY, CDR2 FYNNEI, per germline. The CDR3 loop is CASSEEGSNQPQHF. The CDR3 DNA is TGTGCCAGCAGTGAGGAGGGGAGCAATCAGCCCCAGCATTTT.

V gene TRBV2 combines with J gene TRBJ1-1; D is perhaps TRBD1 (5 bases). Trimming shortened V by 2 bases and J by 0 bases, and 10 bases separated the two germline ends. Per germline, CDR1 SNHLY and CDR2 FYNNEI. The CDR3 runs to 15 residues. CDR3 region: CASSETGTMNTEAFF. CDR3 nucleotide sequence: TGTGCCAGCAGTGAAACAGGCACCATGAACACTGAAGCTTTCTTT. Together with reference TRBV2 and TRBJ1-1, the CDR3 gives the full variable domain: EPEVTQTPSHQVTQMGQEVILRCVPISNHLYFYWYRQILGQKVEFLVSFYNNEISEKSEIFDDQFSVERPDGSNFTLKIRSTKLEDSAMYFCASSETGTMNTEAFFGQGTRLTVV.

V usage is TRBV7-8 and J usage is TRBJ2-4, with a tentative D call TRBD1 (6 bases). Germline CDR1 is SGHVS and CDR2 is FQNEAQ. The V and J ends lost 6 bases and 3 bases respectively, with 24 bases between them. The CDR3 has 18 residues. The CDR3 loop reads CASSTFRDQGRSKNIQYF. The CDR3 region has the DNA TGTGCCAGCAGTACCTTCCGGGACCAGGGGCGAAGCAAAAACATTCAGTACTTC.

This clonotype is a singleton in its sample. The chain combines TRBV6-5 with TRBJ1-1, with D maybe TRBD1 (5 bases). The CDR3 runs 15 residues. The V and J ends lost 3 bases and 5 bases respectively, with 16 bases between them. The germline V gene has CDR1 MNHEY and CDR2 SVGAGI. The CDR3 reads CASSYKGCSRTEAFF. The CDR3 DNA is TGTGCCAGCAGTTATAAGGGGTGTTCGAGAACTGAAGCTTTCTTT.

The rearrangement uses TRBV2 and TRBJ2-7, with D perhaps matching TRBD1 (5 bases). This CDR3 spans 14 amino acids. V lost 4 bases to trimming and J lost 2 bases, with 12 bases between them. Germline V gene sequence: CDR1 SNHLY, CDR2 FYNNEI. This CDR3 reads CASSGQDRAYEQYF. DNA for the CDR3: TGTGCCAGCAGTGGCCAAGACAGAGCCTACGAGCAGTACTTC.

V gene TRBV7-3 combines with J gene TRBJ2-1; tentatively, D is TRBD1 (5 bases). V shed 5 bases and J shed 3 bases, with 23 bases lying between them. The CDR3 totals 18 residues. Looked up from germline, CDR1 is SGHTA and CDR2 is FQGTGA. The CDR3 bases are TGTGCCAGCAGCCAATACGTCCCTGACTGGGGCCGCTACAATGAGCAGTTCTTC. Protein: CASSQYVPDWGRYNEQFF.

CDR3 sequence reads: CASSPDRFQPQHF. The CDR3 DNA reads as TGTGCCAGCTCACCCGACAGGTTTCAGCCCCAGCATTTT. The rearrangement uses TRBV18 and TRBJ1-5; weak D call: TRBD1 (6 bases). This CDR3 has 13 amino acids. With 3 bases removed from V and 6 bases from J, the gap between germline ends came to 9 bases. Germline V gene lookup returns CDR1 KGHSH and CDR2 LQKENI.

This chain uses TRBV19 with TRBJ2-2, with D perhaps matching TRBD1 (5 bases). CDR1 is LNHDA and CDR2 is SQIVND in the germline V gene (reference sequence). Trimming took off 1 base at V and 1 base at J, with 10 bases between the two ends. CDR3 length: 16 residues. CDR3 nucleotides: TGTGCCAGTAGTATAGCCGACAGCAGGAACACCGGGGAGCTGTTTTTT. The encoded protein is CASSIADSRNTGELFF.

This clonotype is a singleton in its sample. The CDR3 region has the DNA TGCAGTGCTAGAGATGGGCTAGGCTACAATGAGCAGTTCTTC. It translates to CSARDGLGYNEQFF. This chain connects TRBV20-1 to TRBJ2-1, with D unresolved. Germline CDR1 DFQATT, CDR2 SNEGSKA (reference sequence). CDR3 length: 14 amino acids. V was trimmed by 0 bases and J by 3 bases, leaving 9 bases between them.

The sample holds one count of this clonotype. The rearrangement uses TRBV2 and TRBJ2-3, with D maybe TRBD1 (5 bases). V shed 3 bases and J shed 5 bases, with 6 bases lying between them. This CDR3 has 12 residues. Germline CDR1 SNHLY, CDR2 FYNNEI. CDR3 coding DNA: TGTGCCAGCAGTGACAGGGTAGATACGCAGTATTTT. Protein sequence: CASSDRVDTQYF.

This rearrangement joins TRBV7-2 to TRBJ2-2; D may be TRBD1 or TRBD2 (5 bases each). The CDR3 consists of 16 residues. V shed 5 bases and J shed 1 base, with 14 bases lying between them. Germline V CDR1 and CDR2: SGHTA, FQGNSA. The CDR3 DNA sequence: TGTGCCAGCAGCGCGACCGGGACGGTGAACACCGGGGAGCTGTTTTTT. This translates into CASSATGTVNTGELFF.

The chain couples TRBV7-9 to TRBJ2-1; D is possibly TRBD1 (5 bases). This CDR3 is 14 amino acids long. Trimming pared 5 bases from V and 5 bases from J, leaving 13 bases between. The germline V gene has CDR1 SEHNR and CDR2 FQNEAQ (reference sequence). CDR3: CASSQQDTDNEQFF. DNA for the CDR3: TGTGCCAGCAGCCAGCAGGACACCGACAATGAGCAGTTCTTC.

Here the CDR3 DNA reads TGTGCCAGCAGCGTAGGGGCAGGAGCGAACACTGAAGCTTTCTTT. It is translated as CASSVGAGANTEAFF. V and J are TRBV9 and TRBJ1-1; D gene unclear. V dropped 0 bases and J dropped 1 base, with 10 bases sitting between them. Germline V gene data show CDR1 as SGDLS and CDR2 as YYNGEE. The CDR3 extends over 15 amino acids.

This clonotype was seen once. This chain links TRBV5-6 with TRBJ1-2; possible D gene TRBD1, 5 bases. The V end was cut by 3 bases, the J end by 2 bases, with 14 bases between. This CDR3 region has 15 residues. Germline V gene sequence: CDR1 SGHDT, CDR2 YYEEEE. CDR3: CASSWAGTVNYGYTF. As DNA, the CDR3 is TGTGCCAGCAGCTGGGCCGGGACGGTGAACTATGGCTACACCTTC.